The 21 T cell receptor beta chains given below trace back to one sample, sequenced in a study of shared clonotypes between healthy human individuals. Libraries were prepared by immunoSEQ multiplex PCR; TCRdb keeps only in-frame clonotypes and omits some of them. The sample lists some 2.1 million clones, approximately 95% seen once, with 0.13% in the top ten. The sample consisted of naive CD4+ T cells sorted from blood. Documented subset: CD45RA+ positively selected. The receptors come from a man between 18 and 29 years old in good health.

The chain is built from TRBV10-3 and TRBJ2-3; D might be TRBD2 (6 bases). The CDR3 totals 17 residues. CDR1 ENHRY and CDR2 SYGVKD come from the germline V gene. Trimming took 6 bases from V and 0 from J, leaving 19 bases between them. CDR3 sequence reads: CAIRDGDFLSSTDTQYF. The CDR3 bases are TGTGCCATCAGGGACGGGGACTTCCTTTCTAGCACAGATACGCAGTATTTT.

The chain combines TRBV18 with TRBJ1-1; TRBD1 is a possible D gene (6 bases). This CDR3 is built from 14 residues. V was clipped by 2 bases and J by 6 bases, with 13 bases between them. Germline V lookup: CDR1 KGHSH, CDR2 LQKENI. CDR3 amino acids: CASSPGGRRAEAFF. CDR3 DNA sequence: TGTGCCAGCTCACCAGGGGGGCGGAGGGCTGAAGCTTTCTTT.

V usage is TRBV11-2 and J usage is TRBJ2-7; D might be TRBD1 (5 bases). This CDR3 is built from 14 residues. The germline CDR1 and CDR2 sequences are SGHAT and FQNNGV. The V and J ends lost 2 bases and 0 bases respectively, with 8 bases between them. CDR3 bases: TGTGCCAGCAGCTTATGGCAGGGCTCCTACGAGCAGTACTTC. It translates to CASSLWQGSYEQYF.

In this sample, this clone turned up once. The V call is TRBV7-2, the J call TRBJ2-7; 9 bases match TRBD2. Per the germline V gene, CDR1 is SGHTA and CDR2 is FQGNSA. The CDR3 runs to 13 residues. The V segment lost 5 bases and the J segment 4 bases; nucleotides outside the gene matches: 3. The CDR3 here is CASSISGGYEQYF. DNA of the CDR3: TGTGCCAGCAGCATTAGCGGGGGATACGAGCAGTACTTC.

In nucleotides, the CDR3 is TGCGCCAGCAGCTTGGGACAGGGGGCCTTCGAGCAGTACTTC. It codes for CASSLGQGAFEQYF. The genes are TRBV5-1 and TRBJ2-7, with 10 positions matching TRBD1. The V segment lost 0 bases and the J segment 6 bases; nucleotides outside the gene matches: 3. This CDR3 has 14 residues. In germline, CDR1 is SGHRS, CDR2 YFSETQ. Full variable domain (remainder filled in from reference TRBV5-1 and TRBJ2-7): KAGVTQTPRYLIKTRGQQVTLSCSPISGHRSVSWYQQTPGQGLQFLFEYFSETQRNKGNFPGRFSGRQFSNSRSEMNVSTLELGDSALYLCASSLGQGAFEQYFGPGTRLTVT.

The CDR3 coding sequence is TGTGCCAGCAGCTTGCCGGGGAGTCGGAGCAATCAGCCCCAGCATTTT. It encodes CASSLPGSRSNQPQHF. The genes are TRBV5-4 and TRBJ1-5, with D uncertain. Germline CDR1 and CDR2: SGHNT and YYREEE (reference sequence). Between the trimmed V and J ends, which lost 1 base and 1 base, there was a span of 12 bases. The CDR3 covers 16 residues.

In its sample, this clone was seen once. The V call is TRBV7-2, the J call TRBJ2-7; 13 bases agree with TRBD2. From germline, CDR1 is SGHTA and CDR2 FQGNSA. J gave up 10 bases and V 5 bases, and 5 bases lay outside the gene matches. This CDR3 has 13 residues. This chain's CDR3 is CASSPGLAGSQYF. DNA for the CDR3: TGTGCCAGCAGCCCGGGACTAGCGGGGTCCCAGTACTTC.

A word on this clone: Mismatch with germline at one junction end may stem from a read error. The chain uses TRBV7-2 and TRBJ2-2; 10 bases map to TRBD2. The CDR3 runs to 17 residues. CDR1 and CDR2 (germline): SGHTA, FQGNSA. The CDR3: CASSLALLAGVSGGLFF. The CDR3 DNA sequence: TGTGCCAGCAGCTTAGCGCTCCTAGCGGGAGTTTCCGGGGGGCTGTTTTTT.

The chain is built from TRBV6-1 and TRBJ2-7, with 10 bases lining up with TRBD1. From germline, CDR1 is MNHNS and CDR2 SASEGT. The CDR3 runs 14 residues. V lost 7 bases and J lost 3; bases outside the gene matches: 6. The DNA for the CDR3 is TGTGCCAGCACCCTGGGACAGGGGCACTACGAGCAGTACTTC. It translates to CASTLGQGHYEQYF.

V is TRBV10-3 and J is TRBJ2-5; D not certain. The V end lost 4 bases, the J end lost 2 bases, and 11 bases lay between the germline ends. The CDR3 length is 14 residues. Per the germline V gene, CDR1 is ENHRY and CDR2 is SYGVKD. The CDR3 nucleotides read TGTGCCATCAGTGCCCGACCGTTGCAAGAGACCCAGTACTTC. It specifies CAISARPLQETQYF.

The rearrangement joins TRBV6-1 to TRBJ1-2; D perhaps matches TRBD1 (5 bases). Trimming cost V 6 bases and J 5 bases, with 16 bases left between them. This CDR3 has 14 amino acids. The V gene's germline CDR1 is MNHNS and CDR2 SASEGT. This CDR3 is CASRPTDLRYGYTF. For the CDR3, the DNA is TGTGCCAGCAGACCGACAGACCTACGGTATGGCTACACCTTC.

The rearrangement uses TRBV13 and TRBJ1-2, with D unresolved. Trimming stripped 0 bases from V and 0 bases from J, with 11 bases between. The CDR3 loop spans 16 amino acids. CDR1 is PRHDT, CDR2 FYEKMQ, per germline (reference sequence). DNA of the CDR3: TGTGCCAGCAGCTTAGGGAATGTGGGTTCTAACTATGGCTACACCTTC. Encoded protein: CASSLGNVGSNYGYTF.

V usage is TRBV10-3 and J usage is TRBJ2-5; D is possibly TRBD1 (6 bases). V shed 5 bases and J shed 2 bases, with 9 bases lying between them. The CDR3 totals 13 residues. Germline V CDR1 and CDR2: ENHRY, SYGVKD. The CDR3 DNA follows: TGTGCCATCAGTCGGGACAATCAAGAGACCCAGTACTTC. Translating it yields CAISRDNQETQYF.

This chain links TRBV9 with TRBJ1-4; perhaps TRBD1 as D (6 bases). The CDR3 is 14 amino acids. Trimming stripped 0 bases from V and 5 bases from J, with 8 bases between. CDR1 and CDR2 (germline): SGDLS, YYNGEE. CDR3 sequence reads: CASSVGRGNEKLFF. CDR3 nucleotide sequence: TGTGCCAGCAGCGTAGGCAGGGGAAATGAAAAACTGTTTTTT.

The V gene is TRBV19, the J gene TRBJ1-3; D is perhaps TRBD1 (6 bases). V dropped 6 bases and J dropped 0 bases, with 15 bases sitting between them. CDR1 and CDR2 (germline): LNHDA, SQIVND (reference sequence). This CDR3 spans 16 amino acids. CDR3 amino acids: CASRRTAANSGNTIYF. The CDR3 DNA follows: TGTGCCAGTAGGCGGACAGCGGCCAACTCTGGAAACACCATATATTTT.

The J gene is TRBJ1-3, the V gene TRBV7-6; no definite D call. The CDR3 loop spans 15 amino acids. The germline V gene has CDR1 SGHVS and CDR2 FNYEAQ. Trimming took off 1 base at V and 0 bases at J, with 7 bases between the two ends. This CDR3 is CASSLEGNSGNTIYF. CDR3 coding DNA: TGTGCCAGCAGCTTAGAGGGCAACTCTGGAAACACCATATATTTT.

The chain uses TRBV6-1 and TRBJ1-1; no clear D. The germline V gene encodes CDR1 MNHNS and CDR2 SASEGT. The CDR3 spans 13 residues. Trimming cost V 7 bases and J 0 bases, with 9 bases left between them. The CDR3 sequence: CASTGPVNTEAFF. The DNA of the CDR3 is TGTGCCAGCACCGGACCGGTGAACACTGAAGCTTTCTTT.

The chain carries TRBV5-3 and TRBJ2-2, with 7 bases that match TRBD2. TRBV5-3 is an ORF for which the function is uncertain. CDR3 length: 17 amino acids. The trim removed 4 bases at V and 4 bases at J, leaving 13 bases unmatched. CDR3 region: CARSPPCLAGGTGELFF. The CDR3 DNA is TGTGCCAGAAGCCCTCCCTGCTTAGCGGGTGGCACCGGGGAGCTGTTTTTT.

This CDR3 reads CASRQTGLAAHTQYF. In DNA, the CDR3 is TGTGCCAGCCGCCAAACGGGACTAGCGGCACATACGCAGTATTTT. J is TRBJ2-3 and V is TRBV13, with 11 bases aligning to TRBD2. CDR1 PRHDT and CDR2 FYEKMQ come from the germline V gene (reference sequence). After removal of 8 bases from V and 7 bases from J, the junction contained 11 bases not matched to a gene. The length of the CDR3 is 15 residues.

This chain uses TRBV5-1 with TRBJ2-7; D is tentatively TRBD1 or TRBD2 (6 bases each). This CDR3 contains 15 residues. The V gene lost 4 bases and the J gene lost 4 bases, with 18 bases spanning the gap. Germline values: CDR1 SGHRS, CDR2 YFSETQ. The CDR3 sequence: CASSGSGARSYEQYF. In DNA, the CDR3 is TGCGCCAGCAGCGGATCGGGGGCGCGATCTTACGAGCAGTACTTC.

This clone was picked up one time. The chain is built from TRBV11-2 and TRBJ2-5, with D possibly matching TRBD1 (5 bases). The V end lost 8 bases, the J end lost 3 bases, and 19 bases lay between the germline ends. Germline loops: CDR1 SGHAT, CDR2 FQNNGV. CDR3 size: 15 residues. Here the CDR3 DNA reads TGTGCCAGCCGTCTGACGAGACAGCCTAAAGAGACCCAGTACTTC. This sequence encodes CASRLTRQPKETQYF.